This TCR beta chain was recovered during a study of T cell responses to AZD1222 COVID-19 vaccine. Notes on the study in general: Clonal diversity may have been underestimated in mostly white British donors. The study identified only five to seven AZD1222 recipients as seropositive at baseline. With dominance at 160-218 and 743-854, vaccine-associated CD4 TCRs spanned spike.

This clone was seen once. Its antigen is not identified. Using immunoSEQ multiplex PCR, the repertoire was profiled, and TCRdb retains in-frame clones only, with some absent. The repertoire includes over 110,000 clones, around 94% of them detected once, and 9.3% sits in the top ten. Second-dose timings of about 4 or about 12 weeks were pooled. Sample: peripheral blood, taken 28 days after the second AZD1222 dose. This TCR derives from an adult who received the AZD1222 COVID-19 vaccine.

The CDR3: CASSQGQNTEAFF. In DNA form, the CDR3 reads TGTGCCAGCAGCCAGGGTCAGAACACTGAAGCTTTCTTT. The chain couples TRBV7-3 to TRBJ1-1, with D possibly TRBD1 on 5 matching bases. The CDR3 length is 13 residues. Trimming shortened V by 5 bases and J by 1 base, and 8 bases separated the two germline ends. Germline lookup yields CDR1 SGHTA and CDR2 FQGTGA.